A selection of T cell receptor beta chains follows, all from one sample in a study of shared clonotypes between healthy human individuals. The method was immunoSEQ multiplex PCR; TCRdb's version includes in-frame clones alone and lacks a portion of them. The table shows 1.5 million to 2.5 million clones, with about 95% occurring only once. The sequenced sample consisted of naive CD8+ T cells sorted from blood. The receptors were gathered from a man aged 18 to 30 in good health. CDR3s include the opening cysteine and the closing phenylalanine or tryptophan. The D gene is left open where the match is weak. Rows give clone size only sometimes, using once, few, many, or a class for an expanded clone.

V gene,J gene,D gene,clone size,CDR3 DNA,CDR3 protein
TRBV14,TRBJ2-5,-,-,TGTGCCAGCAGCCAAAAGGGCTTTCTTCGGCTGGGATGGGAGACCCAGTACTTC,CASSQKGFLRLGWETQYF
TRBV6-5,TRBJ2-3,TRBD1,-,TGTGCCAGCAGTTACACGACAGGGGGGACAGATACGCAGTATTTT,CASSYTTGGTDTQYF
TRBV27,TRBJ1-6,TRBD1,-,TGTGCCACCACACCCTCAGGGGGCGAAATTTTTAATTCACCCCTCCACTTT,CATTPSGGEIFNSPLHF
TRBV4-2,TRBJ2-3,TRBD2,-,TGTGCCAGCAGCCAAGCGACTAGCGGGGAAGATACGCAGTATTTT,CASSQATSGEDTQYF
TRBV11-2,TRBJ1-5,TRBD1,-,TGTGCCAGCAGCCAGGCCCGGGACAGGGAAAATCAGCCCCAGCATTTT,CASSQARDRENQPQHF
TRBV7-6,TRBJ1-5,-,-,TGTGCCAGCAGCTTAGGTGTCACGGGTGATCAGCCCCAGCATTTT,CASSLGVTGDQPQHF
TRBV6-5,TRBJ2-4,-,-,TGTGCCACTTGGGTTGAACTAGCCAAAAACATTCAGTACTTC,CATWVELAKNIQYF
TRBV7-2,TRBJ2-5,TRBD2,-,TGTGCCAGCAGCTGGCCGATAGCGGGGGGAGGAGAGACCCAGTACTTC,CASSWPIAGGGETQYF
TRBV30,TRBJ1-1,-,-,TGTGCCTGGAGTGACGGGGGCACTGAAGCTTTCTTT,CAWSDGGTEAFF
TRBV30,TRBJ1-1,TRBD1,-,TGTGCCTGGAGTCCTATAATAGGGGGCGGAAACACTGAAGCTTTCTTT,CAWSPIIGGGNTEAFF
TRBV5-4,TRBJ2-5,TRBD1,-,TGTGCCAGCAGCTCCCTCCCAGGGGGAGAGACCCAGTACTTC,CASSSLPGGETQYF
TRBV6-5,TRBJ2-1,TRBD1,few,TGTGCCAGCAGCTCAGGGGGCGCAATAGGGCAGTTCTTC,CASSSGGAIGQFF
TRBV29-1,TRBJ2-1,TRBD2,-,TGCAGCGCCCTCCCCGCTAGCGGGGGGTTGAGCTCCTACAATGAGCAGTTCTTC,CSALPASGGLSSYNEQFF
TRBV2,TRBJ2-7,-,-,TGTGCCAGCAGTTTACCCGGGACATTTTACGAGCAGTACTTC,CASSLPGTFYEQYF
TRBV27,TRBJ1-1,-,-,TGTGCCAGCAGACGGGAGTTAAACACTGAAGCTTTCTTT,CASRRELNTEAFF
TRBV6-5,TRBJ2-7,TRBD1,-,TGTGCCAGCAGTTACCCGGACAGGGCCTACGAGCAGTACTTC,CASSYPDRAYEQYF
TRBV9,TRBJ1-1,-,few,TGTGCCAGCAGCGTAGGGGAAGTTAAGAACACTGAAGCTTTCTTT,CASSVGEVKNTEAFF
TRBV14,TRBJ2-1,-,-,TGTGCCAGCAGCCCGCCGGGCCCTTACAATGAGCAGTTCTTC,CASSPPGPYNEQFF
TRBV25-1,TRBJ2-1,-,-,TGTGCCAGCAGTGGCCCAAAAGGGAAGGAGCGGAGCGGTGAGCAGTTCTTC,CASSGPKGKERSGEQFF
TRBV25-1,TRBJ2-3,-,-,TGTGCCAGCAGTGAGCAGGGAGCTGATACGCAGTATTTT,CASSEQGADTQYF
TRBV5-1,TRBJ2-7,-,-,TGCGCCAGCAGCTTGTTTGCGGGACTCGACGAGCAGTACTTC,CASSLFAGLDEQYF
TRBV13,TRBJ2-3,-,-,TGTGCCAGCAGCTACCCAGGTGCTACTAGCACAGATACGCAGTATTTT,CASSYPGATSTDTQYF
TRBV5-6,TRBJ2-3,-,-,TGTGCCAGCAGCTTGGGACCGAGCACAGATACGCAGTATTTT,CASSLGPSTDTQYF
TRBV7-3,TRBJ2-7,-,-,TGTGCCAGCAGCCCGGAGGGGGACGACTACGAGCAGTACTTC,CASSPEGDDYEQYF
TRBV14,TRBJ2-5,TRBD2,-,TGTGCCAGCAGCCAAGATGGGGAGGGACTCCAAGAGACCCAGTACTTC,CASSQDGEGLQETQYF
TRBV7-8,TRBJ1-2,TRBD1,-,TGTGCCAGCAGCTTAAAAGGGGGCGCGTATGGCTACACCTTC,CASSLKGGAYGYTF
TRBV5-4,TRBJ2-7,TRBD1,-,TGTGCCAGCAGCCAGGACAGGGGGCTAAGGGAGCAGTACTTC,CASSQDRGLREQYF
TRBV6-5,TRBJ1-4,-,-,TGTGCCAGCAGTTACTCGCCCAGTTTTAATGAAAAACTGTTTTTT,CASSYSPSFNEKLFF
TRBV6-6,TRBJ2-7,-,-,TGTGCCAGCAGTTACTCAACCCCGCCCTACGAGCAGTACTTC,CASSYSTPPYEQYF
TRBV7-9,TRBJ2-3,-,-,TGTGCCAGCAGCTTACTAGAGTCAGATACGCAGTATTTT,CASSLLESDTQYF
TRBV6-5,TRBJ2-3,-,-,TGTGCCAGCAGTTACACTGGCACAGATACGCAGTATTTT,CASSYTGTDTQYF
TRBV11-3,TRBJ2-3,-,-,TGTGCCAGCATTCCGGGGGACGGGGGGCCTTCAGATACGCAGTATTTT,CASIPGDGGPSDTQYF
TRBV29-1,TRBJ1-2,-,-,TGCAGCGTTATACAGACGAGGGATGGCTATGGCTACACCTTC,CSVIQTRDGYGYTF
TRBV10-2,TRBJ1-1,-,-,TGCGCCAGCAGTGAGTCTCGATTAAACACTGAAGCTTTCTTT,CASSESRLNTEAFF
TRBV7-9,TRBJ1-2,TRBD1,-,TGTGCCAGCAGCTCGCTTACAGGGGACCTCTATGGCTACACCTTC,CASSSLTGDLYGYTF
TRBV15,TRBJ2-7,-,-,TGTGCCACGGGGGAGTCCTACGAGCAGTACTTC,CATGESYEQYF
TRBV13,TRBJ2-3,-,-,TGTGCCAGCAGCCCAAGTGGTGCAGATACGCAGTATTTT,CASSPSGADTQYF
TRBV2,TRBJ1-1,-,-,TGTGCCAGCAGTGAAGGGACAGTTATGGTCTCAGACACTGAAGCTTTCTTT,CASSEGTVMVSDTEAFF
TRBV21-1,TRBJ1-4,-,-,TGTGCCAGCAGCAGGGGGCAGCATCCTAATGAAAAACTGTTTTTT,CASSRGQHPNEKLFF
TRBV27,TRBJ2-7,-,-,TGTGCCAGCAGTTTGGCGGGAAGCTCCTACGAGCAGTACTTC,CASSLAGSSYEQYF
TRBV10-3,TRBJ2-3,-,-,TGTGCCATCAGTCTAGCAGGAAGCACAGATACGCAGTATTTT,CAISLAGSTDTQYF
TRBV5-4,TRBJ2-7,TRBD2,-,TGTGCCAGCAGTTCGGGACTAGCGGACGACGAGCAGTACTTC,CASSSGLADDEQYF
TRBV5-6,TRBJ2-3,TRBD1,-,TGTGCCAGCAGCTTCGGCAGGGGGCTAGTGAATACGCAGTATTTT,CASSFGRGLVNTQYF
TRBV5-6,TRBJ1-4,-,-,TGTGCCAGCAGCTTAGTGGGGGCAACTAATGAAAAACTGTTTTTT,CASSLVGATNEKLFF
TRBV10-3,TRBJ2-7,-,-,TGTGCCATCACCCCACAGGAGAATTCCCCCTACGAGCAGTACTTC,CAITPQENSPYEQYF
TRBV10-3,TRBJ2-3,-,-,TGTGCCATCAGTGACCCGGGGGAGCGGAGCACAGATACGCAGTATTTT,CAISDPGERSTDTQYF
TRBV27,TRBJ1-1,-,-,TGTGCCAGCACACCCTTGGGGGTGAACACTGAAGCTTTCTTT,CASTPLGVNTEAFF
TRBV9,TRBJ2-2,-,-,TGTGCCAGCAGCGTTGGTCCGGGGGTGACCGGGGAGCTGTTTTTT,CASSVGPGVTGELFF
TRBV27,TRBJ1-2,TRBD1,-,TGTGCCAGCAGCCCCGGGACAGGCTATGGCTACACCTTC,CASSPGTGYGYTF
TRBV4-3,TRBJ2-2,TRBD1,-,TGCGCCAGCAGCCACAGACAGGGCCCCCACACCGGGGAGCTGTTTTTT,CASSHRQGPHTGELFF
TRBV4-1,TRBJ1-5,TRBD1,-,TGCGCCAGCAGCCCGGGACAGGGGGTGTATAGCAATCAGCCCCAGCATTTT,CASSPGQGVYSNQPQHF
TRBV9,TRBJ2-5,TRBD2,once,TGTGCCAGCAGCTCCTTAGCGGGTGAGACCCAGTACTTC,CASSSLAGETQYF
TRBV27,TRBJ1-2,-,-,TGTGCCAGCAGTTTATCATCCCCCAAAACTAGTGTTAGGTTCACTGGCTACACCTTC,CASSLSSPKTSVRFTGYTF
TRBV27,TRBJ1-2,TRBD1,-,TGTGCCAGCAGTTGGACAGGCCCCTTGGGATATGGCTACACCTTC,CASSWTGPLGYGYTF
TRBV27,TRBJ1-1,-,-,TGTGCCAGCGGATTTACTAACACTGAAGCTTTCTTT,CASGFTNTEAFF
TRBV6-1,TRBJ1-2,TRBD1,-,TGTGCCAGCAGTGAAGGTCCCGGGACTCAGGGGGGCTATGGCTACACCTTC,CASSEGPGTQGGYGYTF
TRBV27,TRBJ2-1,TRBD1,-,TGTGCCAGCAGCCTTGTCTTTGGGACAGGGGCCTACAATGAGCAGTTCTTC,CASSLVFGTGAYNEQFF